This T cell receptor (delta chain) was profiled in a study of gamma-delta chains in newborns, infants, children. Study context: Polyclonal expansion of innate γδ T cells after birth follows microbial exposure.

TCRdb re-called the reads via CATT. The sample has 4,000 to 5,000 delta-chain clones, under 40% seen once. CDR3 length: 15 amino acids. The ends were cut back, 0 bases at V and 6 bases at J, with 14 bases in the middle. CDR1 is TSWWSYY, CDR2 QGS, per germline. This sequence was found in a child who received the measles vaccine. The sequencing input was blood. The chain has TRDV1 and TRDJ1; D is perhaps TRDD3 (6 bases). Here the CDR3 DNA reads TGTGCTCTTGGGGAACTAGTTGGGGGCTCCAATAAACTCATCTTT. Its protein is CALGELVGGSNKLIF.